The clone carrying this TCR beta chain was counted once. Antigen specificity is unknown. Germline V lookup: CDR1 SGHNT, CDR2 YENEEA. V lost 3 bases and J lost 1, with 10 bases in between. The CDR3 has 15 residues. This entry is derived from a study of cytomegalovirus exposure and HLA in healthy donors. In the study overall: In terms of ancestry, the Caucasian-associated cluster contained roughly 80% of the approximately 380 genotyped donors.

PCR involved 60 Vbeta and 13 Jbeta primers. Libraries were prepared by immunoSEQ multiplex PCR; TCRdb keeps only in-frame clonotypes and omits some of them. Of under 150,000 clones in the sample, 50% to 70% are singletons; the top ten hold less than 9.5%. General study points: The study carried out a later analysis of TCR beta sequences. It associated approximately 17,000 of them with specific HLA alleles at a false discovery rate of 0.05.

The specimen sequenced was PBMCs. This clonotype was obtained from a woman aged 40 to 49 in good health and CMV-seropositive. The chain links TRBV11-3 to TRBJ1-3, with D possibly being TRBD1 (6 bases). The CDR3 loop is CASSLTGTSGNTIYF. CDR3 DNA: TGTGCCAGCAGCTTGACAGGAACTTCTGGAAACACCATATATTTT.